What follows are 14 T cell receptor beta chains derived from one specimen sequenced in a study of T cells in women clearing cervical HPV infection. TCRdb keeps only in-frame clones here, not all; method: immunoSEQ multiplex PCR. The table gives some 37,000 clones; the top ten clones make up about 3.9% of it. The material sequenced was blood buffy coat. Every receptor here comes from a woman aged 18-69 years with a cervical HPV16 infection that either progressed to CIN3+ or cleared (not recorded which).

In regard to this clone: The read terminates 3 residues before the CDR3 end, so the remaining end is supplied by the germline J gene. The rearrangement joins TRBV7-9 to TRBJ2-4; 7 nucleotides line up with TRBD1. The CDR3 length is 12 residues. The germline gives CDR1 SEHNR, CDR2 FQNEAQ (reference sequence). CDR3: CASSSRQGRQYF. The CDR3 bases that were read are TGTGCCAGCAGCTCTCGACAGGGTCGT.

Comments on this clone: The read ends 3 residues before the CDR3 terminus; that terminus is restored from the germline J gene. This chain connects TRBV29-1 to TRBJ2-2; the match to TRBD2 covers 7 bases. J lost 2 bases, V lost 4 bases, and 1 base had no gene match. This CDR3 has 13 amino acids. The germline gives CDR1 SQVTM, CDR2 ANQGSEA. The CDR3 is CSVGGLNTGELFF. The part of the CDR3 DNA that was read is TGCAGCGTTGGGGGACTAAACACCGGGGAG.

About this clone: The CDR3 end is not reached by the read, which stops 3 residues before it; the germline J gene fills it in. This chain uses TRBV30 with TRBJ1-1, with a weak D call TRBD1 (6 bases). V was clipped by 5 bases and J by 0 bases, with 7 bases between them. From germline, CDR1 is GTSNPN and CDR2 SVGIG (reference sequence). The CDR3 sequence is 12 residues long. CDR3 DNA, as far as it was read: TGTGCCTGGGACAGGATGAACACTGAA. Translating it yields CAWDRMNTE. The entire CDR3 sequence reads CAWDRMNTEAFF.

The CDR3 bases that were read are TGCAGCGTTGGGCGGGGACAGGGTTATGGC. It translates to CSVGRGQGYG. Given in full, the CDR3 is CSVGRGQGYGYTF. This chain connects TRBV29-1 to TRBJ1-2; 9 bases map to TRBD1. The observed sequence ends 3 residues before the CDR3 terminus, with the missing tail filled in from the germline J gene. CDR1 is SQVTM, CDR2 ANQGSEA, per germline. The CDR3 runs 13 residues. Germline trimming cut 4 bases from V and 5 bases from J; bases unmatched to any gene: 5.

A word on this clone: Coverage ceases 3 residues before the CDR3 finishes, and the germline J gene fills in the end. The V and J genes are TRBV19 and TRBJ1-2, with TRBD1 identical over 8 bases. This CDR3 has 14 amino acids. The germline V gene has CDR1 LNHDA and CDR2 SQIVND (reference sequence). The V segment lost 2 bases and the J segment 4 bases; nucleotides outside the gene matches: 3. The CDR3 sequence: CASSIPTGGYGYTF. The part of the CDR3 DNA that was read is TGTGCCAGTAGTATACCCACAGGGGGCTATGGC.

In the case of this clone: The CDR3 extends 3 residues past the end of the read, so its final part is completed from the germline J gene. This sequence joins TRBV5-6 and TRBJ2-7; no clear D gene. V lost 1 base to trimming and J lost 4 bases, with 3 bases between them. Germline CDR1 is SGHDT and CDR2 is YYEEEE. The CDR3 totals 11 residues. The covered CDR3 bases are TGTGCCAGCAGCTTGCAGTACGAG. Translating gives CASSLQYE. The CDR3 in its entirety is CASSLQYEQYF.

On this clone: The read terminates 3 residues before the CDR3 end, so the remaining end is supplied by the germline J gene. V and J are TRBV7-2 and TRBJ1-4; maybe TRBD1 (5 bases). V was trimmed by 2 bases and J by 4 bases, leaving 11 bases between them. Germline V gene lookup returns CDR1 SGHTA and CDR2 FQGNSA. The CDR3 extends over 15 amino acids. The CDR3 region is CASSLRQLSNEKLFF. The part of the CDR3 DNA that was read is TGTGCCAGCAGCTTAAGACAGCTTAGTAATGAAAAA.

On this clone itself: With the read ending 3 residues before the CDR3 end, the germline J gene is used to fill in that end. This sequence joins TRBV20-1 and TRBJ2-5; D uncertain. Trimming took off 3 bases at V and 1 base at J, with 9 bases between the two ends. The CDR3 contains 13 residues. Germline V gene data show CDR1 as DFQATT and CDR2 as SNEGSKA (reference sequence). The sequenced part of the CDR3 DNA is TGCAGTGCTAGTAGAGTATTCCAAGAGACC. Translated, it gives CSASRVFQET. The CDR3, in full, reads CSASRVFQETQYF.

Concerning this clone itself: Read coverage stops 3 residues before the CDR3 terminus; the germline J gene supplies the remainder. V gene TRBV9 combines with J gene TRBJ2-7; 10 bases are a match to TRBD1. The CDR3 is 14 amino acids. Germline V gene data show CDR1 as SGDLS and CDR2 as YYNGEE. V shed 4 bases and J 4 bases; nucleotides not matched to a gene: 5. The CDR3 sequence is CASSPRTGGYEQYF. CDR3 bases read: TGTGCCAGCAGCCCCCGGACAGGGGGTTACGAG.

As concerns this clone: The read ends 3 residues early relative to the CDR3; the germline J gene fills the gap. This chain uses TRBV2 with TRBJ2-2; 11 nucleotides agree with TRBD1. The CDR3 has 18 residues. V was clipped by 3 bases and J by 4 bases; unmatched bases: 10. Germline assignment: CDR1 SNHLY and CDR2 FYNNEI. CDR3 amino acids: CASSDRTGGLLGTGELFF. The sequenced part of the CDR3 DNA is TGTGCCAGCAGTGATAGGACAGGGGGCTTGTTGGGCACCGGGGAG.

As for this clone: The CDR3 extends 3 residues past the end of the read, so its final part is completed from the germline J gene. The chain links TRBV7-8 to TRBJ2-7; TRBD2 agrees at 8 bases. V shed 4 bases and J 3 bases; nucleotides not matched to a gene: 11. The length of the CDR3 is 16 residues. The V gene's germline CDR1 is SGHVS and CDR2 FQNEAQ. The part of the CDR3 DNA that was read is TGTGCCAGCAGCTCCGCGGGAAGGGCGGGAGGCTACGAG. Translated, it gives CASSSAGRAGGYE. The entire CDR3 is CASSSAGRAGGYEQYF.

Of note for this clone: The read is 3 residues too short to cover the CDR3 end, so that end is filled in from the germline J gene. The chain couples TRBV29-1 to TRBJ1-3; TRBD1 aligns across 7 bases. CDR1 is SQVTM, CDR2 ANQGSEA, per germline. V lost 4 bases, J lost 4 bases, and 7 bases stayed unmatched. The length of the CDR3 is 14 residues. The CDR3 DNA, read in part, is TGCAGCGTTGCAGGGGGTCGGTCAGGAAACACC. Protein sequence: CSVAGGRSGNT. The entire CDR3 reads CSVAGGRSGNTIYF.

With respect to this clone: The missing CDR3 end, 3 residues past where the read stops, is filled in from the germline J gene. The chain joins TRBV5-1 to TRBJ2-5; the D gene is possibly TRBD2 (6 bases). V was pared by 0 bases and J by 2 bases, with 14 bases between. CDR3 length equals 16 residues. Looked up from germline, CDR1 is SGHRS and CDR2 is YFSETQ. CDR3 loop: CASSLDLGGAQETQYF. The sequenced part of the CDR3 DNA is TGCGCCAGCAGCTTGGATCTTGGCGGGGCTCAAGAGACC. Drawing the rest from reference TRBV5-1 and TRBJ2-5, the complete variable domain is KAGVTQTPRYLIKTRGQQVTLSCSPISGHRSVSWYQQTPGQGLQFLFEYFSETQRNKGNFPGRFSGRQFSNSRSEMNVSTLELGDSALYLCASSLDLGGAQETQYFGPGTRLLVL.

Remarks on this clone: The CDR3 goes on 3 residues after the read ends, and that part is filled in from the germline J gene. The chain has TRBV5-4 and TRBJ1-3; D possibly corresponds to TRBD1 (5 bases). CDR1 and CDR2 from the germline V gene are SGHNT and YYREEE (reference sequence). V was cut by 0 bases and J by 2 bases, with 9 bases left in between. The CDR3 contains 15 residues. CDR3 DNA (partial): TGTGCCAGCAGCTTGGGGGGCTTGGCTGGAAACACC. It codes for CASSLGGLAGNT. The entire CDR3 protein reads CASSLGGLAGNTIYF.